This is a list of T cell receptor beta chains from one sample in a study of blood T cell repertoires in COVID-19. Using immunoSEQ multiplex PCR, the repertoire was profiled, and TCRdb retains in-frame clones only, with some absent. The table shows around 65,000 clones, with 70% to 85% occurring only once. Material: peripheral blood. The receptors were gathered from a human donor in a cohort sampled during active COVID-19. Both conserved end residues are part of each CDR3. The D gene is left open where the match is weak. Not every row has a clone size; where given, it reads once, few, many or a size class.

TRBV11-2,TRBJ2-7,TRBD2,.,TGTGCCAGCAGCTTTAGCGGGGGCTTCTCCTACGAGCAGTACTTC,CASSFSGGFSYEQYF
TRBV19,TRBJ1-2,TRBD1,.,TGTGCCAGTAGTATGGACAGGGGAGGCCGGTCGGACTATGGCTACACCTTC,CASSMDRGGRSDYGYTF
TRBV2,TRBJ1-2,TRBD1,.,TGTGCCAGCAAAGCAAAAAGACAGGGGACGATCTATGGCTACACCTTC,CASKAKRQGTIYGYTF
TRBV7-2,TRBJ1-1,.,.,TGTGCCAGCAGCGAGCACACTGAAGCTTTCTTT,CASSEHTEAFF
TRBV6-5,TRBJ2-5,TRBD1,.,TGTGCCAGCAGTTCCCTGGGACAGTACCAAGAGACCCAGTACTTC,CASSSLGQYQETQYF
TRBV19,TRBJ2-3,TRBD2,.,TGTGCCAGTAGGGCAAGAGCGGGGGGGCCGGATACGCAGTATTTT,CASRARAGGPDTQYF
TRBV5-4,TRBJ1-5,.,.,TGTGCCAGCAGCTTGGGGTTCGGGCCCCAGCATTTT,CASSLGFGPQHF
TRBV9,TRBJ2-5,TRBD2,.,TGTGCCAGCAGCGTAGATGCGAGTAGCGGGGGGGTCTGGGAGACCCAGTACTTC,CASSVDASSGGVWETQYF
TRBV5-6,TRBJ2-5,.,.,TGTGCCAGCAGCCAAAGGGGCTTCCAAGAGACCCAGTACTTC,CASSQRGFQETQYF
TRBV4-2,TRBJ1-4,.,.,TGTGCCAGCAGCCCTTATCCCGGGGAGGATGAAAAACTGTTTTTT,CASSPYPGEDEKLFF
TRBV4-1,TRBJ1-1,.,.,TGCGCCAGCAGCCAAGCACAAGGACCCAGGGCCACTGAAGCTTTCTTT,CASSQAQGPRATEAFF
TRBV5-8,TRBJ1-5,.,.,TGTGCCAGCAGCTCGGGACGGGCGGGATATAGCAATCAGCCCCAGCATTTT,CASSSGRAGYSNQPQHF
TRBV12-5,TRBJ2-7,TRBD1,.,TGTGCTAGTGGTTTGGTGGGACAGGGGATCGAGCAGTACTTC,CASGLVGQGIEQYF
TRBV9,TRBJ2-3,.,few,TGTGCCAGCAGCGTACGGCTAGCTGGGGGGACAGATACGCAGTATTTT,CASSVRLAGGTDTQYF
TRBV24-1,TRBJ1-4,TRBD1,.,TGTGCCACCAGTGAAACGGGACAGTTTGGAGAAAAACTGTTTTTT,CATSETGQFGEKLFF
TRBV19,TRBJ2-1,.,few,TGTGCCAGTAGTACGCGGGGCCCTCAACGATACAATGAGCAGTTCTTC,CASSTRGPQRYNEQFF
TRBV28,TRBJ1-2,.,.,TGTGCCAGCAGCACGAATAAGCGGGGCTACACCTTC,CASSTNKRGYTF
TRBV3-1/TRBV3-2,TRBJ1-3,TRBD1,few,TGTGCCAGCAGCCGACAGGGCTCTGGAAACACCATATATTTT,CASSRQGSGNTIYF
TRBV5-6,TRBJ2-7,.,.,TGTGCCAGCAGACGGACAGCCGCCTACGAGCAGTACTTC,CASRRTAAYEQYF
TRBV28,TRBJ1-1,.,.,TGTGCCAGCAGTTTCGACAGACCTGTGAACACTGAAGCTTTCTTT,CASSFDRPVNTEAFF
TRBV11-2,TRBJ2-7,.,.,TGTGCCAGCAGCTTCGACAGAAGCTCCTACGAGCAGTACTTC,CASSFDRSSYEQYF
TRBV19,TRBJ2-7,TRBD1,.,TGTGCCAGTAGCTCCCGGGACAGTTCCTACGAGCAGTACTTC,CASSSRDSSYEQYF
TRBV5-8,TRBJ2-1,.,.,TGTGCCAGCAGCTCCATCGGGACTTGGGATGAGCAGTTCTTC,CASSSIGTWDEQFF
TRBV7-9,TRBJ2-7,TRBD1,.,TGTGCCAGCAGCTTTCCAGGGGGCTCCTACGAGCAGTACTTC,CASSFPGGSYEQYF
TRBV2,TRBJ2-2,TRBD2,.,TGTGCCAGCAGTGGCACTCGACTAGCGCAGAACACCGGGGAGCTGTTTTTT,CASSGTRLAQNTGELFF
TRBV1,TRBJ1-1,.,few,TGCACCAGCAGCGAGGCGGGACTTACCCAAGGGGTGAACACTGAAGCTTTCTTT,CTSSEAGLTQGVNTEAFF
TRBV4-2,TRBJ2-3,TRBD2,.,TGTGCCAGCAGCCCCTGGACTAGCGGGGGAACAGATACGCAGTATTTT,CASSPWTSGGTDTQYF
TRBV19,TRBJ2-7,.,once,TGTGCCAGTAGCGGGGCTGCTAGCGTTACCTACGAGCAGTACTTC,CASSGAASVTYEQYF
TRBV2,TRBJ1-5,.,few,TGTGCCAGCAGTGGGTCCAGTTCAGGGACCCAGCATTTT,CASSGSSSGTQHF
TRBV5-1,TRBJ1-5,.,.,TGCGCCAGCAGCTTGGGGACAGTCAGCAATCAGCCCCAGCATTTT,CASSLGTVSNQPQHF
TRBV2,TRBJ1-3,.,.,TGTGCCAGCACTTCGCGGGGCACCATATATTTT,CASTSRGTIYF
TRBV19,TRBJ1-2,TRBD1,.,TGTGCCAGTAGTCAAGCCGGGACAGGGCATTATGGCTACACCTTC,CASSQAGTGHYGYTF
TRBV5-6,TRBJ2-5,.,.,TGTGCCAGCAGCTCATTATCTAGGGAGACCCAGTACTTC,CASSSLSRETQYF
TRBV6-5,TRBJ1-6,.,.,TGTGCCAGCAGTCAGGGGTGGAATTCACCCCTCCACTTT,CASSQGWNSPLHF
TRBV28,TRBJ1-1,.,.,TGTGCCAGCAGTTTAATACCCCACAGGGCATTGGCTGAAGCTTTCTTT,CASSLIPHRALAEAFF
TRBV5-8,TRBJ2-2,.,.,TGTGCCAGCAGCTTGCTAGTGAACACCGGGGAGCTGTTTTTT,CASSLLVNTGELFF
TRBV27,TRBJ2-2,TRBD1,once,TGTGCCAGCAGTTTCCTACCGGGACAGGGGGCGGGCACCGGGGAGCTGTTTTTT,CASSFLPGQGAGTGELFF
TRBV28,TRBJ1-2,TRBD1,.,TGTGCCAGCAGTATCAGCTCACCGGGACAGGGAAATGGCTACACCTTC,CASSISSPGQGNGYTF
TRBV7-8,TRBJ2-1,TRBD2,.,TGTGCCAGCAGCTCAGCCGGGACTAGCGGGGGGGCTCTCGAGCAGTTCTTC,CASSSAGTSGGALEQFF
TRBV19,TRBJ1-5,.,.,TGTGCCAGCGGGTCTCGAGTCGAAAATCAGCCCCAGCATTTT,CASGSRVENQPQHF